The present entry profiles one TCR beta chain with its context. Its antigen is currently unknown. Sequencing used immunoSEQ multiplex PCR; TCRdb keeps in-frame clones, though not all of them. This sample yields over 15,000 clones, of which about 93% are seen a single time; 6.5% to 8.5% belongs to the top ten. The CDR3 runs to 13 residues. With 6 bases clipped from V and 7 bases from J, the junction kept 3 bases outside the gene matches. Germline assignment: CDR1 SNHLY and CDR2 FYNNEI. The data were taken from a study of PD-1 blockade in classical Hodgkin lymphoma. Time point given: newly diagnosed, previously untreated cHL patient sample. Comparison samples consisted of PBMCs from newly diagnosed, untreated classical Hodgkin lymphoma. Study-level findings and limits: Still unresolved is the cause of the repertoire differences, which may be disease activity or prior therapy. Baseline TCR diversity was reportedly lower in newly diagnosed patients than in healthy donors. It was reported as lower still in relapsed/refractory patients.

The receptor comes from a human donor with classical Hodgkin lymphoma. The sample comprised peripheral blood mononuclear cells (PBMCs). The chain uses TRBV2 and TRBJ1-4; TRBD1 agrees at 9 bases. The CDR3 reads CASRDRGAEKLFF. DNA of the CDR3: TGTGCCAGCAGGGACAGGGGAGCTGAAAAACTGTTTTTT. Using reference TRBV2 and TRBJ1-4 for the parts outside the CDR3, the full variable domain is EPEVTQTPSHQVTQMGQEVILRCVPISNHLYFYWYRQILGQKVEFLVSFYNNEISEKSEIFDDQFSVERPDGSNFTLKIRSTKLEDSAMYFCASRDRGAEKLFFGSGTQLSVL.